Given below is one T cell receptor beta chain in context. Antigen specificity is unknown. Using immunoSEQ multiplex PCR, the repertoire was profiled, and TCRdb retains in-frame clones only, with some absent. The sample lists roughly 79,000 clones, around 92% occurring once. Trimming shortened V by 3 bases and J by 6 bases, and 22 bases separated the two germline ends. CDR3 length: 18 amino acids. Germline V gives CDR1 SGDLS, CDR2 YYNGEE. The sample belongs to a study of OX40 agonist ivuxolimab in advanced cancers. Study-wide points: Some of the lowest clonal expansion was seen in partial responders at 0.1-3.0 mg/kg.

The clonotype originates from an adult with an advanced solid tumor such as melanoma, head and neck, liver or kidney cancer. Material: CD4+ or CD8+ T cells sorted from blood, obtained in a trial of the OX40 agonist ivuxolimab. The chain recombines TRBV9 with TRBJ1-6; D call uncertain. The CDR3 sequence: CASSEGDSSIGPNSPLHF. CDR3 nucleotide sequence: TGTGCCAGCAGCGAGGGAGACTCCAGTATCGGCCCTAATTCACCCCTCCACTTT.